These 30 T cell receptor beta chains came from one sample sequenced in a study of CD8 T cells in ankylosing spondylitis. TCRdb re-analysed the 5' RACE reads in MiXCR, keeping a single row per CDR3 protein. The repertoire includes 250,000 to 300,000 distinct CDR3 sequences, around 19% of them detected once, and roughly 8% sits in the top ten. The sample comprised blood, either unsorted or a sorted T cell fraction (not recorded which). The receptor set was obtained from a male donor with ankylosing spondylitis or in good health (not recorded which).

This clonotype turned up a few times. The J gene is TRBJ2-3, the V gene TRBV12-3 or TRBV12-4; D is perhaps TRBD1 or TRBD2 (5 bases each). The CDR3 covers 14 residues. The germline V and J ends were trimmed by 6 bases and 2 bases, with 12 bases remaining between them. CDR3 DNA sequence: TGTGCCAGCAGGGAACCCGGGGCCACAGATACGCAGTATTTT. This gives the protein CASREPGATDTQYF.

The V and J genes are TRBV2 and TRBJ2-7; D is ambiguous. Per the germline V gene, CDR1 is SNHLY and CDR2 is FYNNEI. The CDR3 spans 13 residues. V dropped 5 bases and J dropped 0 bases, with 8 bases sitting between them. This chain's CDR3 is CASSLRLSYEQYV. The CDR3 DNA reads as TGTGCCAGCAGTCTCCGACTCTCCTACGAGCAGTACGTC.

This clonotype was counted a few times. The chain employs TRBV29-1 and TRBJ2-1; D tentatively fits TRBD1 or TRBD2 (5 bases each). The CDR3 totals 13 residues. The germline gives CDR1 SQVTM, CDR2 ANQGSEA. Trimming left V 3 bases short and J 8 bases short, with 14 bases between. In DNA, the CDR3 is TGCAGCGTTGATGGACTCTTGGGGGATGAGCAGTTCTTC. Its protein is CSVDGLLGDEQFF.

This clonotype occurred a few times. This chain joins TRBV18 and TRBJ2-1; 9 positions match TRBD2. Germline lookup yields CDR1 KGHSH and CDR2 LQKENI. CDR3 size: 15 residues. V trimming: 3 bases; J trimming: 3 bases; junction bases outside the gene matches: 3. The CDR3 DNA reads TGTGCCAGCTCACCTCCTAGCGGGAACTACAATGAGCAGTTCTTC. This codes for CASSPPSGNYNEQFF.

The chain links TRBV18 to TRBJ2-1, with 10 bases lining up with TRBD2. With V trimmed by 4 bases and J by 2 bases, 5 bases remained unmatched. The CDR3 totals 16 residues. Germline V lookup: CDR1 KGHSH, CDR2 LQKENI. The CDR3 coding sequence is TGTGCCAGCTCACAGAAGCGGGAGGGACCCTACAATGAGCAGTTCTTC. It yields the protein CASSQKREGPYNEQFF.

On this clonotype itself: A much larger clonotype is one base distant, so this may be a read error. This chain connects TRBV10-2 to TRBJ2-1, with D tentatively TRBD2 (6 bases). Trimming left V 0 bases short and J 4 bases short, with 13 bases between. This CDR3 region has 16 residues. Germline CDR1 WSHSY, CDR2 SAAADI. CDR3 nucleotide sequence: TGCGCCAGCAGTGAGTCCAGCGGGCGCGGGTACAATGAGCAGTTCTTC. Encoded protein: CASSESSGRGYNEQFF.

This rearrangement joins TRBV24-1 to TRBJ2-3; D perhaps matches TRBD2 (7 bases). Germline lookup yields CDR1 KGHDR and CDR2 SFDVKD. V gave up 5 bases and J gave up 2 bases, with 16 bases separating them. The CDR3 covers 16 residues. CDR3 coding DNA: TGTGCCACCAGTGTGGGGGGGGCCCTCACCACAGATACGCAGTATTTT. The encoded protein is CATSVGGALTTDTQYF.

This clonotype has only a few counts. This chain connects TRBV12-3 or TRBV12-4 to TRBJ2-7; D gene ambiguous. The germline V and J ends were trimmed by 1 base and 4 bases, with 17 bases remaining between them. The CDR3 covers 16 residues. The CDR3 protein is CASSLGFGSLPYEQYV. Here the CDR3 DNA reads TGTGCCAGCAGTTTAGGGTTCGGCAGCCTTCCTTACGAGCAGTACGTC.

The chain links TRBV5-4 to TRBJ2-5; 7 bases line up with TRBD1. The V and J ends lost 2 bases and 2 bases, in that order; junction bases with no gene match: 3. CDR3 length equals 14 residues. Germline lookup yields CDR1 SGHNT and CDR2 YYREEE (reference sequence). The CDR3 nucleotides are TGTGCCAGCAGCTTTAACAGGGGACAAGAGACCCAGTACTTC. This translates into CASSFNRGQETQYF. The entire variable domain, with the rest obtained from reference TRBV5-4 and TRBJ2-5, is as follows: ETGVTQSPTHLIKTRGQQVTLRCSSQSGHNTVSWYQQALGQGPQFIFQYYREEENGRGNFPPRFSGLQFPNYSSELNVNALELDDSALYLCASSFNRGQETQYFGPGTRLLVL.

This clonotype appeared a few times. The chain carries TRBV7-2 and TRBJ2-3; D tentatively reads TRBD1 or TRBD2 (6 bases each). The V and J ends lost 1 base and 1 base respectively, with 12 bases between them. This CDR3 has 16 amino acids. Germline loops: CDR1 SGHTA, CDR2 FQGNSA. The CDR3 spells CASSLGPGEGTDTQYF. DNA for the CDR3: TGTGCCAGCAGCTTAGGGCCAGGGGAGGGCACAGATACGCAGTATTTT.

In its sample, this clonotype was seen a few times. The V and J genes are TRBV7-6 and TRBJ2-1; TRBD2 might be the D (6 bases). Germline V CDR1 and CDR2: SGHVS, FNYEAQ. Trimming cost V 6 bases and J 6 bases, with 18 bases left between them. The CDR3 is 15 residues long. CDR3 sequence: CASSDPRGGSNEQFF. Here the CDR3 DNA reads TGTGCCAGCAGTGACCCGCGGGGTGGGAGCAATGAGCAGTTCTTC. Full variable domain (outside the CDR3, taken from reference TRBV7-6 and TRBJ2-1): GAGVSQSPRYKVTKRGQDVALRCDPISGHVSLYWYRQALGQGPEFLTYFNYEAQQDKSGLPNDRFSAERPEGSISTLTIQRTEQRDSAMYRCASSDPRGGSNEQFFGPGTRLTVL.

This clonotype was seen a handful of times. The rearrangement uses TRBV2 and TRBJ2-1; 8 nucleotides match TRBD2. Germline CDR1 reads SNHLY; CDR2 reads FYNNEI. J was trimmed by 9 bases and V by 3 bases; bases with no gene match: 4. CDR3 length equals 13 residues. The DNA of the CDR3 is TGTGCCAGCAGTGATCTCCGGGAGGGTGAGCAGTTCTTC. This encodes CASSDLREGEQFF.

This clonotype appeared once. With a much larger clone just one base away, this may be a read error. The rearrangement joins TRBV20-1 to TRBJ1-1; tentative D call: TRBD1 (6 bases). The CDR3 runs 17 residues. The germline V and J ends were trimmed by 0 bases and 0 bases, with 17 bases remaining between them. The germline CDR1 and CDR2 sequences are DFQATT and SNEGSKA (reference sequence). The CDR3 spells CSARDPRGTGVNTEAFF. The CDR3 bases are TGCAGTGCTAGAGATCCCAGGGGCACGGGGGTGAACACTGAAGCTTTCTTT.

The chain employs TRBV5-6 and TRBJ1-2; D is possibly TRBD1 (5 bases). The CDR3 runs 15 residues. The germline gives CDR1 SGHDT, CDR2 YYEEEE. The V end lost 2 bases, the J end lost 4 bases, and 15 bases lay between the germline ends. This chain's CDR3 is CASSLRGTPPYGYTF. The CDR3 nucleotides are TGTGCCAGCAGCTTAAGAGGGACCCCCCCCTATGGCTACACCTTC.

The gene calls are TRBV5-1 and TRBJ1-5; a weak D match, TRBD1 (6 bases). The germline V gene encodes CDR1 SGHRS and CDR2 YFSETQ. The CDR3 has 16 amino acids. With 0 bases removed from V and 4 bases from J, the gap between germline ends came to 14 bases. CDR3 bases: TGCGCCAGCAGCTTGGATCCGGGGGCGGGGAATCAGCCCCAGCATTTT. It specifies CASSLDPGAGNQPQHF.

This clonotype was detected a few times. The genes are TRBV9 and TRBJ2-1; 10 bases agree with TRBD2. V lost 4 bases, J lost 5 bases, and 6 bases stayed unmatched. The germline CDR1 and CDR2 sequences are SGDLS and YYNGEE. CDR3 length: 15 amino acids. CDR3 sequence (DNA): TGTGCCAGCAGCTATAGCGGGGGGATGAACAATGAGCAGTTCTTC. The encoded protein is CASSYSGGMNNEQFF.

This clonotype was seen a handful of times. The rearrangement joins TRBV6-1 to TRBJ2-2, with D possibly matching TRBD2 (6 bases). Trimming left V 3 bases short and J 7 bases short, with 15 bases between. The germline V gene encodes CDR1 MNHNS and CDR2 SASEGT. The CDR3 is 15 residues long. For the CDR3, the DNA is TGTGCCAGCAGTGACCCGATAGGGGAGGTCGGGGAGCTGTTTTTT. Its translation: CASSDPIGEVGELFF.

CDR3 region: CASRGAGTRNNEQFF. For the CDR3, the DNA is TGTGCCAGCAGAGGCGCCGGGACTAGGAACAATGAGCAGTTCTTC. The rearrangement joins TRBV6-1 to TRBJ2-1; 8 nucleotides match TRBD2. Germline assignment: CDR1 MNHNS and CDR2 SASEGT. The CDR3 has 15 amino acids. Trimming took 6 bases from V and 5 from J; bases not matched to a gene: 9.

The chain recombines TRBV5-1 with TRBJ2-5; no definite D call. Trimming removed 0 bases from V and 5 bases from J, with 11 bases in between. Germline V gene lookup returns CDR1 SGHRS and CDR2 YFSETQ. The CDR3 runs to 14 residues. This CDR3 reads CASSLVATGETQYF. CDR3 DNA: TGCGCCAGCAGCTTGGTAGCTACCGGGGAGACCCAGTACTTC.

This clonotype was seen a handful of times. V gene TRBV12-3 or TRBV12-4 combines with J gene TRBJ2-7; the D is unclear. Trimming removed 3 bases at V and 0 bases at J, with 9 bases between. This CDR3 spans 14 amino acids. The CDR3 sequence is CASSLGWPSYEQYV. The DNA of the CDR3 is TGTGCCAGCAGTTTGGGTTGGCCCTCCTACGAGCAGTACGTC.

This clonotype was detected many times. This chain connects TRBV11-2 to TRBJ2-7, with D perhaps TRBD1 (5 bases). This CDR3 has 14 residues. Germline CDR1 is SGHAT and CDR2 is FQNNGV. V was trimmed by 0 bases and J by 1 base, leaving 7 bases between them. The CDR3 sequence is CASSLERQSYEQYV. The CDR3 coding sequence is TGTGCCAGCAGCTTAGAAAGACAGTCCTACGAGCAGTACGTC.

The chain joins TRBV7-9 to TRBJ1-1; 8 nucleotides line up with TRBD1. Looked up from germline, CDR1 is SEHNR and CDR2 is FQNEAQ (reference sequence). The CDR3 is made up of 14 amino acids. J lost 4 bases, V lost 4 bases, and 5 bases had no gene match. CDR3 nucleotide sequence: TGTGCCAGCAGCTATATACAGGGGGGCACTGAAGCTTTCTTT. Protein sequence: CASSYIQGGTEAFF.

Concerning this clonotype: At one boundary the junction diverges from the germline segment, which might be a read error. V and J are TRBV20-1 and TRBJ2-4; 7 positions agree with TRBD1. This CDR3 spans 12 amino acids. Germline V CDR1 and CDR2: DFQATT, SNEGSKA (reference sequence). The CDR3 DNA reads as TGCAGTGCTAGAGATCCGGGACAGCTAGATCCCTTC. Amino acids: CSARDPGQLDPF.

The chain employs TRBV5-1 and TRBJ2-1; 9 bases are a match to TRBD2. The germline V gene encodes CDR1 SGHRS and CDR2 YFSETQ. The V gene end was trimmed by 0 bases and the J gene end by 6 bases; junction bases not matched to a gene: 7. This CDR3 comprises 16 residues. The CDR3 is CASSLATSGGANEQFF. CDR3 coding DNA: TGCGCCAGCAGCTTGGCGACTAGCGGCGGGGCCAATGAGCAGTTCTTC.

This clonotype was observed a handful of times. The V and J genes are TRBV7-8 and TRBJ1-5; TRBD1 matches 7 bases. The V gene's germline CDR1 is SGHVS and CDR2 FQNEAQ. This CDR3 comprises 16 residues. Trimming cost V 8 bases and J 6 bases; bases outside gene matches: 16. CDR3 coding DNA: TGTGCCAGCTCACTGGAGGGGGCCTCCTTAAGTCAGCCCCAGCATTTT. Amino acids: CASSLEGASLSQPQHF.

This clonotype occurred a few times. The chain has TRBV5-1 and TRBJ2-2; D remains unclear. Germline values: CDR1 SGHRS, CDR2 YFSETQ. The CDR3 totals 14 residues. The V and J ends lost 1 base and 4 bases respectively, with 8 bases between them. CDR3 nucleotide sequence: TGCGCCAGCAGCTTGACCCACGCCACCGGGGAGCTGTTTTTT. Its protein is CASSLTHATGELFF.

This clonotype was seen repeatedly, ten times or more. The chain is built from TRBV29-1 and TRBJ1-5; D is possibly TRBD1 (6 bases). This CDR3 is built from 15 residues. V was cut by 4 bases and J by 2 bases, with 15 bases left in between. CDR1 is SQVTM and CDR2 is ANQGSEA in the germline V gene. This CDR3 is CSVGGAVERNQPQHF. The CDR3 DNA sequence: TGCAGCGTTGGGGGGGCCGTCGAACGCAATCAGCCCCAGCATTTT.

This clonotype was recorded a few times. The V call is TRBV5-6, the J call TRBJ1-2, with TRBD1 as a possible D gene (6 bases). CDR3 size: 14 residues. Germline loops: CDR1 SGHDT, CDR2 YYEEEE. V was cut by 0 bases and J by 8 bases, with 14 bases left in between. Written as DNA, the CDR3 is TGTGCCAGCAGCTTGGCCCCGGGGGCAGGCGGCTACACCTTC. It specifies CASSLAPGAGGYTF.

This clonotype was observed a few times. The chain joins TRBV5-1 to TRBJ1-3; D unclear. V was pared by 4 bases and J by 1 base, with 12 bases between. CDR1 is SGHRS and CDR2 is YFSETQ in the germline V gene. The CDR3 consists of 15 residues. CDR3 protein: CASSADGVSGNTIYF. CDR3 sequence (DNA): TGCGCCAGCAGCGCAGATGGGGTATCTGGAAACACCATATATTTT.

The chain is built from TRBV6-5 and TRBJ2-1, with 9 bases matching TRBD1. Trimming took 0 bases from V and 6 from J; bases not matched to a gene: 9. The CDR3 length is 17 residues. Germline CDR1 and CDR2: MNHEY and SVGAGI. The CDR3 loop reads CASSYSAGQGVGNEQFF. CDR3 DNA: TGTGCCAGCAGTTACTCGGCGGGACAGGGAGTGGGCAATGAGCAGTTCTTC.